The 3 T cell receptor beta chains below were found in one sample sequenced in a study of glioma-infiltrating T cells after dendritic cell vaccination. TCRdb keeps only in-frame clones here, not all; method: immunoSEQ multiplex PCR. The sample shows about 92,000 clones, 65% to 90% of them seen only once. This specimen consisted of blood, obtained before dendritic cell vaccination. The receptors come from a human donor with glioblastoma.

The chain is built from TRBV7-9 and TRBJ2-7; no reliable D call. The V end lost 2 bases, the J end lost 1 base, and 3 bases lay between the germline ends. The CDR3 runs to 12 residues. Per germline, CDR1 SEHNR and CDR2 FQNEAQ (reference sequence). The CDR3 protein is CASSLQSYEQYF. The CDR3 DNA reads as TGTGCCAGCAGCTTACAATCCTACGAGCAGTACTTC.

In this sample, this clone turned up once. The gene calls are TRBV2 and TRBJ1-1; D is possibly TRBD1 (6 bases). The length of the CDR3 is 14 residues. V lost 5 bases, J lost 6 bases, and 16 bases lay in between. Looked up from germline, CDR1 is SNHLY and CDR2 is FYNNEI. Written as DNA, the CDR3 is TGTGCCAGCAGTAATGGACAGTCGGTCTCTGAAGCTTTCTTT. The encoded protein is CASSNGQSVSEAFF.

This chain connects TRBV5-6 to TRBJ1-2; TRBD1 matches at 7 bases. This CDR3 comprises 16 residues. With 0 bases clipped from V and 1 base from J, the junction kept 6 bases outside the gene matches. Germline CDR1 SGHDT, CDR2 YYEEEE. The CDR3 loop is CASSLGTGGYNYGYTF. Here the CDR3 DNA reads TGTGCCAGCAGCTTGGGGACAGGAGGCTATAACTATGGCTACACCTTC.